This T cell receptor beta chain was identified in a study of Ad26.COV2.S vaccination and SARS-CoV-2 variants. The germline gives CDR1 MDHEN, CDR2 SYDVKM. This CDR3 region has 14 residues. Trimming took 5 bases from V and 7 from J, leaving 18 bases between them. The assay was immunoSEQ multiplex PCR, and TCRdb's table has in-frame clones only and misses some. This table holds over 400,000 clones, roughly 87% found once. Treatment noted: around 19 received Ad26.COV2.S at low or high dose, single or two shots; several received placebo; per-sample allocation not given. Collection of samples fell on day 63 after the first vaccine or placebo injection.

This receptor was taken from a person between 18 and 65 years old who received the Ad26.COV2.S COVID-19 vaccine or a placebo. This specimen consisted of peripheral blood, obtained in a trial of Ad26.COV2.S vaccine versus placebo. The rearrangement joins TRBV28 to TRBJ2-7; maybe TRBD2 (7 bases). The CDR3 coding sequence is TGTGCCAGCAGTCCCCGCAACAGGGAGGGGGAGCAGTACTTC. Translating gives CASSPRNREGEQYF.